The entry below describes one TCR beta chain. What antigen it recognizes has not been identified. No much larger clone exists at a distance of one base, and base qualities are not known. The immunoSEQ Assay, a bias-controlled multiplex PCR, was used to amplify TCRbeta CDR3 regions from genomic DNA. The authors' analysis ran thus. Within the assay, amplification of reference gene primers was used to estimate how many nucleated cells each sample contained. Sequence reads were collapsed and filtered to measure the absolute abundance of every unique TCRbeta CDR3 rearrangement. For each sample, productive Simpson clonality was calculated as the square root of Simpson's diversity index across productive rearrangements. Entries here come from immuneACCESS through TCRdb and include only in-frame sequences with V and J called. Some clones fail to appear in such tables; in the studies checked, an unresolved V gene covers under half of the shortfall, and the cause of the remainder is unknown. The DNA was the basis for D and trimming; V, J and clone size are from that table. The sample table records some 50,000 clones; 65% to 85% of these occur just once. The ten most abundant clones make up roughly 6.2% of the sample.

The entry originates in a study of blood T cell repertoires in COVID-19 (dated by TCRdb to 2019 to 2021). Some background on the complete study: Samples covering the acute and convalescent phases of COVID-19 were provided by collaborators in the United States, Italy and Spain. The material from the prospective study consisted of cDNA or gDNA derived from T cells, B-cell-depleted T cells, or PBMCs. Subjects who had been exposed to COVID-19, were actively infected with it, or had recovered from it provided the deeply sampled blood TCRbeta repertoires that made up the dataset. A freely available public database, intended as a resource for researchers studying the immune response to SARS-CoV-2, is where the repertoires were released. Samples came from the ongoing ImmuneRACE study (first 160 participants) plus 1,254 subjects from 6 global collaborators. Nearly every sample came with metadata listing a de-identified subject ID, COVID-19 status, age in years and sex. Where available, HLA class I and class II types were obtained from metadata supplied by the sample provider rather than from assay-based typing. The full study reports these points: The amount of clinical and demographic metadata varied by source and participant and was provided uncurated.

Whole blood was collected in K2EDTA tubes by collaborating institutions according to the institutions' own protocols. For TCRbeta analysis, collaborators shipped samples in one of three forms: frozen whole blood, isolated PBMCs, or DNA extracted from either of those sample types. The CDR3 starts with the cysteine, ends with the phenylalanine, and has 15 residues. The CDR3 DNA has 45 bases and is translated from base 1. Ends trimmed: V by 2 bases, J by 3 bases; bases unmatched to a gene: 7. From the germline V gene, CDR1 is SGHTA and CDR2 is FQGNSA. In this chain, TRBV7-2 is recombined with TRBJ2-7, with 7 middle bases fitting TRBD2. The sample taken for sequencing was peripheral blood. The sequence came from an elderly woman with acute or convalescent COVID-19. CDR3 region: CASSLFAGVDYEQYF. The DNA reads as follows: TGTGCCAGCAGCTTATTTGCGGGGGTGGACTACGAGCAGTACTTC. The CDR3, completed at both ends by the reference TRBV7-2 and TRBJ2-7 genes, gives the full variable domain GAGVSQSPSNKVTEKGKDVELRCDPISGHTALYWYRQSLGQGLEFLIYFQGNSAPDKSGLPSDRFSAERTGGSVSTLTIQRTQQEDSAVYLCASSLFAGVDYEQYFGPGTRLTVT.